The rows below give T cell receptor beta chains drawn from one sample of a study of T cells in localized non-small cell lung cancer. Profiling relied on immunoSEQ multiplex PCR, and the TCRdb table lists in-frame clones only, not all of them. The sample lists some 36,000 clones, more than 80% occurring once. Here the sequenced sample was peripheral blood mononuclear cells, taken before any cancer treatment. The receptors come from a male donor at least 60 years old with stage II lung adenocarcinoma. The CDR3 runs from the conserved cysteine through the conserved F or W. A D gene is named only where the DNA matches it firmly. Clone size is shown for a subset of rows, as once, few, many or a class of expanded clone.

v_call	clone_size	d_call	j_call	cdr3_aa	cdr3_nt
TRBV4-1	NA	NA	TRBJ2-1	CASSQGASHVSSYNEQFF	TGCGCCAGCAGCCAAGGGGCTAGTCATGTTAGCTCCTACAATGAGCAGTTCTTC
TRBV27	NA	NA	TRBJ2-2	CASSFRSLGELFF	TGTGCCAGCAGTTTCCGCAGCCTCGGGGAGCTGTTTTTT
TRBV18	NA	NA	TRBJ1-5	CASSRGRLEPQHF	TGTGCCAGCTCTAGAGGACGTCTGGAGCCCCAGCATTTT
TRBV14	NA	NA	TRBJ1-1	CASSPTPQGTEAFF	TGTGCCAGCAGCCCGACTCCTCAGGGAACTGAAGCTTTCTTT
TRBV10-3	NA	NA	TRBJ1-1	CAIRSRGGSTEAFF	TGTGCCATCAGGTCCCGAGGGGGTAGCACTGAAGCTTTCTTT
TRBV5-1	NA	TRBD1	TRBJ2-3	CASSWTGQGNTDTQYF	TGCGCCAGCAGCTGGACTGGACAGGGTAACACAGATACGCAGTATTTT
TRBV7-2	NA	NA	TRBJ2-3	CASSRRGTDTQYF	TGTGCCAGCAGCCGACGAGGCACAGATACGCAGTATTTT
TRBV9	few	TRBD1	TRBJ2-4	CASSASTGWRENIQYF	TGTGCCAGCAGCGCCTCGACAGGGTGGCGGGAAAACATTCAGTACTTC
TRBV4-3	NA	NA	TRBJ1-2	CASSQDRQSYGYTF	TGCGCCAGCAGCCAAGATAGACAGTCCTATGGCTACACCTTC
TRBV9	NA	NA	TRBJ1-4	CASSVEGRNEKLFF	TGTGCCAGCAGCGTAGAGGGCAGGAATGAAAAACTGTTTTTT
TRBV20-1	few	NA	TRBJ1-1	CSARDYPEAFF	TGCAGTGCTAGAGATTATCCTGAAGCTTTCTTT
TRBV14	once	TRBD1	TRBJ2-5	CASSQLGQGKETQYF	TGTGCCAGCAGCCAATTGGGACAGGGAAAGGAGACCCAGTACTTC
TRBV4-1	once	TRBD1	TRBJ2-5	CASSPGQGLRETQYF	TGCGCCAGCAGCCCGGGACAGGGGCTAAGGGAGACCCAGTACTTC
TRBV27	NA	TRBD1	TRBJ1-4	CASSSLLRDSNEKLFF	TGTGCCAGCAGTTCCTTGCTTAGGGACAGTAATGAAAAACTGTTTTTT
TRBV18	NA	NA	TRBJ2-2	CASPPAGSNTGELFF	TGTGCCAGCCCCCCGGCGGGGTCGAACACCGGGGAGCTGTTTTTT
TRBV19	few	NA	TRBJ1-1	CASSKQGDTEAFF	TGTGCCAGTAGTAAACAGGGTGACACTGAAGCTTTCTTT
TRBV29-1	few	TRBD1	TRBJ1-1	CSAQTGWVTEAFF	TGCAGCGCACAGACAGGGTGGGTCACTGAAGCTTTCTTT
TRBV9	NA	NA	TRBJ2-6	CASSPRTGANVLTF	TGTGCCAGCAGCCCGAGGACTGGGGCCAACGTCCTGACTTTC
TRBV29-1	NA	TRBD1	TRBJ1-2	CSVGQGQGYGYTF	TGCAGCGTTGGACAGGGACAGGGCTATGGCTACACCTTC
TRBV6-5	NA	NA	TRBJ2-5	CASREETQYF	TGTGCCAGCAGGGAAGAGACCCAGTACTTC
TRBV7-2	NA	NA	TRBJ1-2	CASSLGQWRGYGYTF	TGTGCCAGCAGCTTAGGACAGTGGAGAGGCTATGGCTACACCTTC
TRBV6-1	NA	TRBD1	TRBJ1-4	CASSGPKGAVGNEKLFF	TGTGCCAGCAGTGGACCAAAGGGGGCAGTAGGGAATGAAAAACTGTTTTTT
TRBV5-1	NA	NA	TRBJ2-1	CASSLTEYNEQFF	TGCGCCAGCAGCTTAACAGAGTACAATGAGCAGTTCTTC